The next 29 T cell receptor beta chains were all read from a single sample in a study of molecular identifiers for immune sequencing clone quantification. TCRdb used MiXCR to reprocess the PCR reads, holding one entry per CDR3 protein. The sample contains about 36,000 distinct CDR3 sequences, approximately 17% of which appear only once. Sequences were obtained from naive CD8+ T cells from blood, with Jurkat cell RNA spiked in. The subset is: FACS-sorted CD8+CD4-CCR7+CD45RA+ naive T cells. The receptors shown here come from a human donor in good health. Some libraries in this study had Jurkat cell RNA spiked in.

The chain carries TRBV10-3 and TRBJ2-3; a weak D match, TRBD2 (6 bases). The CDR3 has 15 amino acids. V shed 6 bases and J shed 2 bases, with 15 bases lying between them. Germline CDR1 and CDR2: ENHRY and SYGVKD. This CDR3 reads CAISGTSVNTDTQYF. CDR3 bases: TGTGCCATCAGCGGGACTTCGGTTAACACAGATACGCAGTATTTT.

Note on this clonotype: This may arise from a read error, as a much more abundant clone is one base away. The CDR3 does not end in the conserved phenylalanine or tryptophan, so this is likely a read error. This sequence joins TRBV6-5 and TRBJ1-5; D perhaps matches TRBD1 (6 bases). The V end was cut by 0 bases, the J end by 3 bases, with 15 bases between. This CDR3 contains 17 residues. Germline-derived CDR1 and CDR2 are MNHEY and SVGAGI. CDR3 in amino acids: CASSYSYRESANQPQHL. The CDR3 DNA sequence: TGTGCCAGCAGTTACTCGTACAGGGAATCTGCCAATCAGCCCCAGCATCTT.

The chain uses TRBV28 and TRBJ2-3; D may be TRBD1 (6 bases). CDR3 size: 15 residues. Trimming left V 6 bases short and J 2 bases short, with 15 bases between. Germline lookup yields CDR1 MDHEN and CDR2 SYDVKM. The CDR3 region is CASSSHWGHTDTQYF. The CDR3 DNA reads as TGTGCCAGCAGCTCCCATTGGGGGCACACAGATACGCAGTATTTT.

Ten or more counts support this clonotype. The V and J genes are TRBV19 and TRBJ2-1; D may be TRBD1 (5 bases). CDR1 LNHDA and CDR2 SQIVND come from the germline V gene (reference sequence). The CDR3 runs to 17 residues. The V end was cut by 1 base, the J end by 2 bases, with 15 bases between. The CDR3 DNA is TGTGCCAGTAGTATAGCCCGGTCCTTAGGGGCCTACAATGAGCAGTTCTTC. It is translated as CASSIARSLGAYNEQFF.

The table lists this clonotype with a few counts. This rearrangement joins TRBV20-1 to TRBJ1-1; D is ambiguous. Germline values: CDR1 DFQATT, CDR2 SNEGSKA (reference sequence). The length of the CDR3 is 10 residues. Trimming cost V 6 bases and J 3 bases, with 5 bases left between them. CDR3 in amino acids: CSAPHTEAFF. CDR3 coding DNA: TGCAGTGCGCCTCACACTGAAGCTTTCTTT.

In regard to this clonotype: This may come from a read error, since a much larger clone is one base off. In this CDR3 the conserved last residue, phenylalanine or tryptophan, is missing, so a read error is likely. This chain connects TRBV4-3 to TRBJ2-7; either TRBD1 or TRBD2 may fit D (5 bases each). CDR1 and CDR2 from the germline V gene are LGHNA and YSLEER. V was pared by 1 base and J by 1 base, with 8 bases between. CDR3 length: 14 residues. The chain's CDR3 is CASSQVRGSYEQYL. The CDR3 DNA follows: TGCGCCAGCAGCCAAGTGAGGGGTTCCTACGAGCAGTACCTC.

V gene TRBV29-1 combines with J gene TRBJ1-2, with 7 nucleotides matching TRBD1. Germline CDR1 and CDR2: SQVTM and ANQGSEA. The CDR3 is 14 residues long. V lost 3 bases to trimming and J lost 6 bases; unmatched junction nucleotides: 10. The CDR3, as DNA: TGCAGCGTTGATAGACAGGGATTTACGAATGGCTACACCTTC. It translates to CSVDRQGFTNGYTF.

This clonotype was counted once. V usage is TRBV5-6 and J usage is TRBJ1-3; D unclear. Trimming took off 9 bases at V and 3 bases at J, with 25 bases between the two ends. This CDR3 has 17 residues. Germline lookup yields CDR1 SGHDT and CDR2 YYEEEE. The CDR3 is CANSSYTMPPFGNTIYF. The CDR3 DNA is TGTGCCAACAGTTCTTATACTATGCCGCCCTTTGGAAACACCATATATTTT.

This clonotype has more than one count but fewer than ten. The CDR3 sequence is CASSEAGGVVYNEQFF. DNA of the CDR3: TGTGCCAGCAGTGAGGCGGGAGGGGTCGTGTACAATGAGCAGTTCTTC. The rearrangement joins TRBV6-4 to TRBJ2-1; TRBD2 matches at 9 bases. The V segment lost 3 bases and the J segment 4 bases; nucleotides outside the gene matches: 7. The CDR3 spans 16 residues. The V gene's germline CDR1 is MRHNA and CDR2 SNTAGT.

This clonotype was seen a handful of times. This chain joins TRBV7-9 and TRBJ1-4; 9 bases match TRBD1. V was clipped by 3 bases and J by 7 bases; unmatched bases: 3. This CDR3 contains 14 residues. The germline gives CDR1 SEHNR, CDR2 FQNEAQ (reference sequence). The CDR3: CASSFPGQGEKLFF. The CDR3 DNA sequence: TGTGCCAGCAGCTTCCCGGGACAGGGTGAAAAACTGTTTTTT.

Comments on this clonotype: A much larger clone lies one base from this, so it may be a read error. The CDR3 loop reads CSAREAGASTGELFF. The DNA of the CDR3 is TGCAGTGCTAGAGAGGCGGGAGCGAGCACCGGGGAGCTGTTTTTT. V is TRBV20-1 and J is TRBJ2-2; 7 nucleotides align to TRBD2. This CDR3 is 15 amino acids long. Germline V gene sequence: CDR1 DFQATT, CDR2 SNEGSKA (reference sequence). V was clipped by 0 bases and J by 4 bases; unmatched bases: 5.

This clonotype is medium-sized in the sample. The chain couples TRBV7-8 to TRBJ2-7; unclear D gene. V lost 6 bases to trimming and J lost 0 bases, with 3 bases between them. CDR3 size: 11 residues. CDR1 SGHVS and CDR2 FQNEAQ come from the germline V gene. In DNA form, the CDR3 reads TGTGCCAGCAGTCACTCCTACGAGCAGTACTTC. Translating it yields CASSHSYEQYF.

At least ten counts were recorded for this clonotype. This rearrangement joins TRBV3-1 to TRBJ2-1; maybe TRBD2 (6 bases). CDR1 is LGHDT and CDR2 is YNNKEL in the germline V gene (reference sequence). V shed 1 base and J shed 4 bases, with 8 bases lying between them. The CDR3 covers 14 residues. The CDR3 here is CASSQGLAYNEQFF. The CDR3 nucleotides read TGTGCCAGCAGCCAAGGCCTAGCGTACAATGAGCAGTTCTTC.

The sample holds many counts of this clonotype. This chain links TRBV7-9 with TRBJ2-7; tentatively, D is TRBD2 (6 bases). V was cut by 5 bases and J by 5 bases, with 16 bases left in between. CDR1 and CDR2 from the germline V gene are SEHNR and FQNEAQ (reference sequence). The CDR3 contains 14 residues. The CDR3 DNA reads TGTGCCAGCAGCCCCGGGGTACTAGCCCACGAGCAGTACTTC. Translated, it gives CASSPGVLAHEQYF.

In this sample, this clonotype turned up many times. The gene calls are TRBV4-1 and TRBJ2-5; D is perhaps TRBD1 (6 bases). Trimming shortened V by 0 bases and J by 5 bases, and 16 bases separated the two germline ends. Germline CDR1 and CDR2: MGHRA and YSYEKL. This CDR3 has 16 residues. Written as DNA, the CDR3 is TGCGCCAGCAGCCAAGATTCGCGTGGGGGCGACGAGACCCAGTACTTC. Translated: CASSQDSRGGDETQYF.

This clonotype was found many times. This chain links TRBV25-1 with TRBJ2-1, with 9 bases matching TRBD1. The germline gives CDR1 MGHDK, CDR2 SYGVNS. Trimming removed 6 bases from V and 1 base from J; junction bases left unmatched: 4. This CDR3 is 15 amino acids long. In DNA form, the CDR3 reads TGTGCCAGCAGGTCAGGGACAGGGTCCTACAATGAGCAGTTCTTC. It is translated as CASRSGTGSYNEQFF. Looking up the rest from reference TRBV25-1 and TRBJ2-1 gives the full variable domain: EADIYQTPRYLVIGTGKKITLECSQTMGHDKMYWYQQDPGMELHLIHYSYGVNSTEKGDLSSESTVSRIRTEHFPLTLESARPSHTSQYLCASRSGTGSYNEQFFGPGTRLTVL.

This clonotype has a single count. A much larger clone differs by one base, so this may be a read error. The final CDR3 position lacks the conserved phenylalanine or tryptophan, pointing to a likely read error. J is TRBJ2-3 and V is TRBV4-1; 8 nucleotides match TRBD2. The CDR3 has 15 amino acids. J gave up 3 bases and V 0 bases, and 2 bases lay outside the gene matches. CDR1 MGHRA and CDR2 YSYEKL come from the germline V gene. In DNA, the CDR3 is TGCGCCAGCAGCCAAGAAAGCGGGAGAACAGATACGCAGTATTTG. Its translation: CASSQESGRTDTQYL.

This clonotype was seen ten or more times. This chain joins TRBV6-5 and TRBJ2-7, with a tentative D call TRBD2 (7 bases). Trimming shortened V by 0 bases and J by 1 base, and 10 bases separated the two germline ends. CDR1 and CDR2 (germline): MNHEY, SVGAGI. The CDR3 has 15 amino acids. The CDR3 loop reads CASSYSGGLSYEQYF. The CDR3 DNA is TGTGCCAGCAGTTACTCCGGGGGGCTGTCCTACGAGCAGTACTTC.

This clonotype was observed a handful of times. This sequence joins TRBV7-6 and TRBJ2-1; the match to TRBD2 covers 9 bases. The CDR3 sequence is 14 residues long. V was clipped by 3 bases and J by 9 bases; unmatched bases: 6. Germline loops: CDR1 SGHVS, CDR2 FNYEAQ. The CDR3 nucleotides read TGTGCCAGCAGCTTCGCGGGAGGGCCTCGTGAGCAGTTCTTC. Translated: CASSFAGGPREQFF.

This clonotype was recorded many times. The V gene is TRBV27, the J gene TRBJ1-2; perhaps TRBD1 as D (5 bases). V lost 2 bases to trimming and J lost 8 bases, with 18 bases between them. This CDR3 is 15 amino acids long. Looked up from germline, CDR1 is MNHEY and CDR2 is SMNVEV (reference sequence). The CDR3 region has the DNA TGTGCCAGCAGTTTAAGGGGCTCCGGGGCTTACGGCTACACCTTC. This codes for CASSLRGSGAYGYTF.

In its sample, this clonotype was seen many times. The chain joins TRBV4-3 to TRBJ2-3; 11 bases fit TRBD1. Germline CDR1 reads LGHNA; CDR2 reads YSLEER. Trimming removed 1 base from V and 2 bases from J; junction bases left unmatched: 8. The CDR3 is 18 residues long. This CDR3 is CASSQVGTGGRFTDTQYF. CDR3 bases: TGCGCCAGCAGCCAAGTCGGGACAGGGGGAAGATTCACAGATACGCAGTATTTT.

This clonotype appeared many times. The chain joins TRBV27 to TRBJ2-3; possibly TRBD1 or TRBD2 for D (5 bases each). Trimming left V 0 bases short and J 8 bases short, with 12 bases between. The CDR3 extends over 14 amino acids. Looked up from germline, CDR1 is MNHEY and CDR2 is SMNVEV (reference sequence). This CDR3 is CASSLSSRDGTQYF. DNA for the CDR3: TGTGCCAGCAGTTTATCGAGCAGGGACGGTACGCAGTATTTT.

The sample holds many counts of this clonotype. The chain employs TRBV12-3 or TRBV12-4 and TRBJ2-3; 14 nucleotides agree with TRBD2. The CDR3 consists of 18 residues. V lost 4 bases, J lost 3 bases, and 9 bases stayed unmatched. The CDR3 loop is CASSSGTSGSVGTDTQYF. DNA for the CDR3: TGTGCCAGCAGTTCCGGGACTAGCGGGAGTGTTGGTACAGATACGCAGTATTTT.

This clonotype was picked up many times. CDR3 loop: CASSDGDTQYF. The CDR3 region has the DNA TGTGCCAGCAGCGATGGGGATACGCAGTATTTT. This chain links TRBV7-8 with TRBJ2-3, with D unresolved. The CDR3 spans 11 residues. CDR1 is SGHVS and CDR2 is FQNEAQ in the germline V gene. The ends were cut back, 5 bases at V and 6 bases at J, with 6 bases in the middle.

This clonotype occurred a few times. The V call is TRBV6-6, the J call TRBJ1-5, with D unclear. The CDR3 is made up of 17 amino acids. Between the trimmed V and J ends, which lost 3 bases and 5 bases, there was a span of 20 bases. Germline-derived CDR1 and CDR2 are MNHNY and SVGAGI (reference sequence). CDR3 in DNA: TGTGCCAGCAGTTATCTTGGTGGCAGTTCCCGGGATCAGCCCCAGCATTTT. Its protein is CASSYLGGSSRDQPQHF.

Only a few counts were recorded for this clonotype. The chain uses TRBV19 and TRBJ2-3; 7 nucleotides line up with TRBD2. Per germline, CDR1 LNHDA and CDR2 SQIVND (reference sequence). With V trimmed by 4 bases and J by 4 bases, 8 bases remained unmatched. The length of the CDR3 is 15 residues. This CDR3 is CASSTLAGPADTQYF. The CDR3 DNA follows: TGTGCCAGTAGTACATTAGCGGGCCCCGCAGATACGCAGTATTTT.

This clonotype has ten or more counts. The V and J genes are TRBV6-5 and TRBJ2-3; a weak D match, TRBD2 (6 bases). Germline V lookup: CDR1 MNHEY, CDR2 SVGAGI. The CDR3 extends over 14 amino acids. Trimming removed 2 bases from V and 3 bases from J, with 9 bases in between. The CDR3 reads CASSYGGSTDTQYF. The CDR3 coding sequence is TGTGCCAGCAGTTACGGGGGGTCTACAGATACGCAGTATTTT.

This clonotype was picked up many times. The rearrangement uses TRBV4-3 and TRBJ2-1, with 11 positions matching TRBD2. The CDR3 is made up of 18 amino acids. The germline V gene encodes CDR1 LGHNA and CDR2 YSLEER. The V segment lost 0 bases and the J segment 3 bases; nucleotides outside the gene matches: 7. CDR3: CASSQDPVAGGIYNEQFF. The CDR3 DNA follows: TGCGCCAGCAGCCAAGATCCCGTAGCGGGAGGGATCTACAATGAGCAGTTCTTC.

This clonotype came up many times. The chain recombines TRBV4-3 with TRBJ2-7; 14 bases are a match to TRBD2. The J segment lost 3 bases and the V segment lost 3 bases, leaving 7 bases of the junction unmatched. CDR1 LGHNA and CDR2 YSLEER come from the germline V gene. The CDR3 extends over 17 amino acids. CDR3 bases: TGCGCCAGCAGCCAGGCTAGGGGACTAGCGGGAGACTACGAGCAGTACTTC. Protein sequence: CASSQARGLAGDYEQYF.